The clone carrying this T cell receptor beta chain has a handful of counts. This sample was taken from a study of blood T cell repertoires in COVID-19. Study-wide context: Sample material is recorded as cDNA or gDNA derived from T cells, B-cell-depleted T cells, or PBMCs.

The table came from immunoSEQ multiplex PCR; TCRdb's copy has only in-frame clones and leaves some out. The repertoire has tens of thousands of clones, under 85% of them found once; the top ten carry 21%. CDR3 length equals 16 residues. Germline CDR1 and CDR2: SGHVS and FNYEAQ. Trimming pared 3 bases from V and 4 bases from J, leaving 15 bases between. This TCR was sampled from a man in his 70s with acute or convalescent COVID-19. V gene TRBV7-6 combines with J gene TRBJ2-2; D possibly corresponds to TRBD1 (6 bases). What was sequenced was peripheral blood. CDR3 bases: TGTGCCAGCAGCTTCAGTTCTGGGGGCAGCACCGGGGAGCTGTTTTTT. This sequence encodes CASSFSSGGSTGELFF.